This T cell receptor (beta chain) originates from a study of cytomegalovirus exposure and HLA in healthy donors. The PCR had 60 Vbeta and 13 Jbeta primers. TCRdb keeps only in-frame clones here, not all; method: immunoSEQ multiplex PCR. This table holds some 120,000 clones, 80% found once. CDR1 is SGHNT, CDR2 YYREEE, per germline (reference sequence). The CDR3 length is 15 residues. The V end was cut by 2 bases, the J end by 3 bases, with 13 bases between. The sample consisted of PBMCs. The sequence derives from a man aged 25 to 45 in good health and CMV-seronegative. The chain uses TRBV5-4 and TRBJ2-3, with D possibly being TRBD2 (6 bases). CDR3: CASSFREPVTDTQYF. The CDR3 DNA reads TGTGCCAGCAGCTTTCGGGAGCCGGTTACAGATACGCAGTATTTT.